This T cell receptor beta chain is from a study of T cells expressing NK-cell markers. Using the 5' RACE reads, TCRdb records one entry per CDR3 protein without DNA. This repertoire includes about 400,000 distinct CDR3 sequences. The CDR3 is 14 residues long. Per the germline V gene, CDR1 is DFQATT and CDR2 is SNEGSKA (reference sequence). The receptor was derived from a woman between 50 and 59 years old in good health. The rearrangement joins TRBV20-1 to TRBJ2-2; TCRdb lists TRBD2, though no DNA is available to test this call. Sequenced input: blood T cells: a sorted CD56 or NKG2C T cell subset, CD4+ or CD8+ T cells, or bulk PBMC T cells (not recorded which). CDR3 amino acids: CSTWTSGNTGELFF.